A single sample is the source of the 20 T cell receptor beta chains below, sequenced in a study of long-term antiretroviral therapy in people with HIV. At the survey level, the v3.0 immunoSEQ assay was run. TCRdb's table, derived via immunoSEQ multiplex PCR, lists solely in-frame clones and lacks some. The sample yields some 48,000 clones, roughly 80% seen once. The material was unsorted PBMCs, obtained 0.8 years after starting antiretroviral therapy. The receptors originated from a woman aged 18-29 years with HIV.

The J gene is TRBJ2-3, the V gene TRBV5-4; 9 bases line up with TRBD2. Trimming removed 7 bases from V and 1 base from J; junction bases left unmatched: 13. This CDR3 comprises 17 residues. Germline CDR1 and CDR2: SGHNT and YYREEE (reference sequence). CDR3 nucleotides: TGTGCCAGCCCAGGGGCTAGCGGGAATGTGGGCACAGATACGCAGTATTTT. As protein: CASPGASGNVGTDTQYF.

The chain is built from TRBV27 and TRBJ2-2, with D uncertain. Per the germline V gene, CDR1 is MNHEY and CDR2 is SMNVEV (reference sequence). This CDR3 has 13 amino acids. V lost 10 bases, J lost 8 bases, and 17 bases lay in between. For the CDR3, the DNA is TGTGCCATCCGAACCCCTAGTAGGGGGGAGCTGTTTTTT. This gives the protein CAIRTPSRGELFF.

The chain combines TRBV27 with TRBJ2-7, with TRBD2 identical over 9 bases. The V and J ends lost 6 bases and 6 bases, in that order; junction bases with no gene match: 12. CDR3 length equals 15 residues. Germline V lookup: CDR1 MNHEY, CDR2 SMNVEV (reference sequence). CDR3 sequence: CASRLSGSSDFEQYF. CDR3 in DNA: TGTGCCAGCAGACTTAGCGGGAGTTCCGATTTCGAGCAGTACTTC.

This chain joins TRBV13 and TRBJ2-5, with a tentative D call TRBD1 (7 bases). This CDR3 has 15 amino acids. Trimming took 3 bases from V and 2 from J, leaving 13 bases between them. Germline CDR1 and CDR2: PRHDT and FYEKMQ (reference sequence). CDR3 coding DNA: TGTGCCAGCAGCTTCCGCGGGACAGCTCAAGAGACCCAGTACTTC. It yields the protein CASSFRGTAQETQYF. The full variable domain, completed using reference TRBV13 and TRBJ2-5, is AAGVIQSPRHLIKEKRETATLKCYPIPRHDTVYWYQQGPGQDPQFLISFYEKMQSDKGSIPDRFSAQQFSDYHSELNMSSLELGDSALYFCASSFRGTAQETQYFGPGTRLLVL.

The DNA for the CDR3 is TGTGCCAGCAGCTTAAAAAAGGTCAGTTGCACAGATACGCAGTATTTT. Protein sequence: CASSLKKVSCTDTQYF. V gene TRBV11-3 combines with J gene TRBJ2-3; D remains ambiguous. The CDR3 loop spans 16 amino acids. The V and J ends lost 2 bases and 1 base respectively, with 13 bases between them. Germline lookup yields CDR1 SGHNT and CDR2 YENEEA.

This clone was observed a few times. The chain is built from TRBV6-6 and TRBJ1-1, with D maybe TRBD1 (5 bases). The length of the CDR3 is 13 residues. Germline lookup yields CDR1 MNHNY and CDR2 SVGAGI (reference sequence). Trimming removed 2 bases from V and 1 base from J, with 5 bases in between. For the CDR3, the DNA is TGTGCCAGCAGTTACGGACAGAACACTGAAGCTTTCTTT. Its protein product is CASSYGQNTEAFF.

The V gene is TRBV9, the J gene TRBJ2-1, with 8 bases aligning to TRBD2. Germline CDR1 is SGDLS and CDR2 is YYNGEE. The CDR3 is 15 residues long. The trim removed 6 bases at V and 8 bases at J, leaving 13 bases unmatched. DNA for the CDR3: TGTGCCAGCAACCCCACTAGCGGCCTGGCCGATGAGCAGTTCTTC. Amino acids: CASNPTSGLADEQFF. Based on the CDR3 plus reference TRBV9 and TRBJ2-1, the full variable domain is DSGVTQTPKHLITATGQRVTLRCSPRSGDLSVYWYQQSLDQGLQFLIQYYNGEERAKGNILERFSAQQFPDLHSELNLSSLELGDSALYFCASNPTSGLADEQFFGPGTRLTVL.

The chain has TRBV7-2 and TRBJ2-7; 11 nucleotides agree with TRBD2. V lost 8 bases, J lost 7 bases, and 13 bases stayed unmatched. The V gene's germline CDR1 is SGHTA and CDR2 FQGNSA. This CDR3 has 15 residues. CDR3 bases: TGTGCCAGCCAGAGGCTTAGCGGGAGGGCCGGGGAGCAGTACTTC. It is translated as CASQRLSGRAGEQYF.

This clone was picked up one time. This rearrangement joins TRBV6-5 to TRBJ2-2, with 11 positions matching TRBD1. Trimming took 5 bases from V and 5 from J; bases not matched to a gene: 4. The CDR3 is made up of 15 amino acids. In germline, CDR1 is MNHEY, CDR2 SVGAGI. The CDR3 DNA sequence: TGTGCCAGCAGTAACGGACAGGGGGCTACCGGGGAGCTGTTTTTT. Translation: CASSNGQGATGELFF.

The chain links TRBV19 to TRBJ1-3; D remains unclear. V was cut by 6 bases and J by 0 bases, with 9 bases left in between. Germline assignment: CDR1 LNHDA and CDR2 SQIVND (reference sequence). CDR3 length: 14 residues. DNA of the CDR3: TGTGCCAGTAGGGTAAGGGCCTCTGGAAACACCATATATTTT. Protein: CASRVRASGNTIYF.

The genes are TRBV27 and TRBJ2-1, with 11 bases identical to TRBD2. Looked up from germline, CDR1 is MNHEY and CDR2 is SMNVEV (reference sequence). V dropped 6 bases and J dropped 6; count of bases not matched to a gene: 19. This CDR3 comprises 19 residues. This CDR3 reads CASRTPGQGGLAGGNEQFF. The CDR3 nucleotides read TGTGCCAGCAGAACCCCGGGACAGGGTGGTCTAGCGGGAGGCAATGAGCAGTTCTTC.

This rearrangement joins TRBV5-1 to TRBJ2-2; D remains unclear. Germline V CDR1 and CDR2: SGHRS, YFSETQ. CDR3 length: 16 residues. V was clipped by 7 bases and J by 2 bases, with 18 bases between them. The CDR3: CASGKDTSLNTGELFF. The CDR3 DNA follows: TGCGCCAGCGGAAAAGACACCTCCCTCAACACCGGGGAGCTGTTTTTT.

This chain connects TRBV6-5 to TRBJ2-1; D may be TRBD2 (6 bases). Trimming removed 0 bases at V and 5 bases at J, with 14 bases between. Germline V gene data show CDR1 as MNHEY and CDR2 as SVGAGI. This CDR3 is 16 amino acids long. CDR3 bases: TGTGCCAGCAGTTACTCGATAAGGGACTCGAACAATGAGCAGTTCTTC. Amino acid sequence: CASSYSIRDSNNEQFF.

CDR3 nucleotides: TGCGCCAGCAGCCAAGAAATGATGGACAGGAACACTGAAGCTTTCTTT. This sequence encodes CASSQEMMDRNTEAFF. The chain is built from TRBV4-3 and TRBJ1-1; D is possibly TRBD1 (6 bases). Trimming cost V 0 bases and J 1 base, with 12 bases left between them. CDR1 is LGHNA and CDR2 is YSLEER in the germline V gene. This CDR3 comprises 16 residues.

The chain has TRBV10-1 and TRBJ2-3; no firm D call. CDR1 and CDR2 from the germline V gene are WNHNN and SYGVQD (reference sequence). This CDR3 spans 18 amino acids. V lost 4 bases and J 0 bases, leaving 20 bases between the germline ends. The CDR3 sequence is CASSVAVSLESSTDTQYF. In DNA, the CDR3 is TGCGCCAGCAGTGTTGCTGTCTCTCTAGAGTCTAGCACAGATACGCAGTATTTT.

This chain connects TRBV28 to TRBJ1-3, with a tentative D call TRBD1 (6 bases). Germline CDR1 is MDHEN and CDR2 is SYDVKM. This CDR3 is 17 amino acids long. Deletions cut 5 bases from V and 0 bases from J, with 17 bases between. In DNA form, the CDR3 reads TGTGCCAGCAGTCTTACCGGACAGCCCAGCTCTGGAAACACCATATATTTT. Protein product: CASSLTGQPSSGNTIYF.

The chain has TRBV5-1 and TRBJ1-5, with a weak D call TRBD1 (6 bases). The germline gives CDR1 SGHRS, CDR2 YFSETQ. V was shortened by 4 bases and J by 7 bases, with 15 bases between the two germline ends. This CDR3 contains 14 residues. The CDR3 sequence is CASSPGVGEQPQHF. In DNA form, the CDR3 reads TGCGCCAGCAGCCCAGGGGTGGGAGAGCAGCCCCAGCATTTT.

There are a few counts of this clone. The rearrangement joins TRBV28 to TRBJ2-1; TRBD2 matches at 11 bases. Germline CDR1 and CDR2: MDHEN and SYDVKM. J lost 4 bases, V lost 6 bases, and 5 bases had no gene match. CDR3 length: 15 residues. The CDR3 sequence is CASSPGLAAYNEQFF. CDR3 bases: TGTGCCAGCAGCCCGGGACTAGCGGCTTACAATGAGCAGTTCTTC.

V is TRBV28 and J is TRBJ2-5; the D is unclear. CDR1 is MDHEN, CDR2 SYDVKM, per germline. The CDR3 length is 12 residues. Trimming pared 2 bases from V and 5 bases from J, leaving 6 bases between. The CDR3 region has the DNA TGTGCCAGCAGTTTAACTGGGGAGACCCAGTACTTC. This codes for CASSLTGETQYF.

V usage is TRBV6-5 and J usage is TRBJ2-7; the D is unclear. The germline CDR1 and CDR2 sequences are MNHEY and SVGAGI. This CDR3 has 13 residues. V gave up 6 bases and J gave up 7 bases, with 16 bases separating them. CDR3 in amino acids: CASSTGPLGEQYF. The CDR3 DNA reads TGTGCCAGCAGCACCGGACCCTTGGGGGAGCAGTACTTC.